Detailed here is one TCR beta chain. The source of the sample is a study of T-cell reconstitution after alpha-beta-depleted transplantation in children. This sample's TCRbeta library carried unique molecular identifier barcodes. From the PCR reads, TCRdb called clonotypes with MiXCR, one entry per CDR3 protein. Of 210,000 or so distinct CDR3 sequences in the sample, about 9.5% were seen once. This CDR3 has 12 residues. V lost 6 bases and J lost 4, with 10 bases in between. The material was PBMCs from the stem cell graft donor, obtained from the stem cell graft. The J gene is TRBJ2-7, the V gene TRBV12-3 or TRBV12-4; no clear D. This receptor was obtained from a human donor who donated a stem cell graft to a child with acute lymphoblastic leukemia. This chain's CDR3 is CASRKHNYEQYF. CDR3 nucleotides: TGTGCCAGCAGGAAACACAATTACGAGCAGTACTTC.